The present TCR beta chain was sequenced within a study of tumor and adjacent non-tumor tissue in lung cancer. Per the germline V gene, CDR1 is MNHNS and CDR2 is SASEGT. The CDR3 loop spans 14 amino acids. A modified ARM-PCR protocol with three rounds of nested PCR amplified TCRbeta. TCRdb redid the calling of the multiplex PCR reads with MiXCR, one entry per CDR3 protein. The sample contains roughly 82,000 distinct CDR3 sequences, more than 75% of which appear only once. The template was RNA from unsorted bulk tissue. The normal lung tissue was taken more than 3 cm from the tumor edge. Comment on this clonotype: The junction shows a germline mismatch at one end, possibly a read error.

The chain is built from TRBV6-1 and TRBJ2-4, with a tentative D call TRBD1 (6 bases). Sequencing used distant non-tumor lung tissue. The TCR was taken from a woman between 50 and 59 years old with non-small cell lung cancer. The CDR3 DNA reads TGTGCCAGCAGGACTGGGGGCACGGAAAACATTAAGTACTTC. It is translated as CASRTGGTENIKYF.